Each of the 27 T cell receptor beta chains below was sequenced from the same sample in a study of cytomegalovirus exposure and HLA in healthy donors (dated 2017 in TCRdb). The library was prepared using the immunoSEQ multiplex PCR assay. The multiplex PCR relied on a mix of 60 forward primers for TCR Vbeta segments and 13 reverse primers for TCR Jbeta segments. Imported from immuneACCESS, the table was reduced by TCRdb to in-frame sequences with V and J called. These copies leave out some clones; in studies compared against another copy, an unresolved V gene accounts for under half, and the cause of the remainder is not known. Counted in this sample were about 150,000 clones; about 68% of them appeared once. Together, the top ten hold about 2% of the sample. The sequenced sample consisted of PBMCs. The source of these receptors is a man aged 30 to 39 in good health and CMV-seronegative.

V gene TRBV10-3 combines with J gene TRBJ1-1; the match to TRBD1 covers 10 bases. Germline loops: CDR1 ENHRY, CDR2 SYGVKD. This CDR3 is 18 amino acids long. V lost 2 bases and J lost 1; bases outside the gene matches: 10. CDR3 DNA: TGTGCCATCAGTGAGCCAGGACAGGGGGGCGATACGAACACTGAAGCTTTCTTT. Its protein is CAISEPGQGGDTNTEAFF.

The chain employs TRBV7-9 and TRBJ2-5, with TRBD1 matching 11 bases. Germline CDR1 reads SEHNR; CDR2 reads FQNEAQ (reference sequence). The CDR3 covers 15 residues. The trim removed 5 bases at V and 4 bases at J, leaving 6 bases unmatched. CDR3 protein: CASSSGQGARETQYF. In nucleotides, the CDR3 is TGTGCCAGCAGCAGCGGACAGGGGGCGCGAGAGACCCAGTACTTC.

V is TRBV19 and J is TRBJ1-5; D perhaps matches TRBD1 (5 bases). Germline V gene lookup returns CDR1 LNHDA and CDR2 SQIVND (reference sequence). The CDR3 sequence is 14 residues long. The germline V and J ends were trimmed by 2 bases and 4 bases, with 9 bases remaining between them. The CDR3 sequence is CASSIRRENQPQHF. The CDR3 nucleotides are TGTGCCAGTAGTATACGCAGGGAAAATCAGCCCCAGCATTTT.

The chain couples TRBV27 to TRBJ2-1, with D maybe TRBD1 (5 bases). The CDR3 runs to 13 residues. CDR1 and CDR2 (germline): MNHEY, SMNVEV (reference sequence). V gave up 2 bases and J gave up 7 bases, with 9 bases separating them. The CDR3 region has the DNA TGTGCCAGCAGTTTAACGAGACAGAATGAGCAGTTCTTC. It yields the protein CASSLTRQNEQFF.

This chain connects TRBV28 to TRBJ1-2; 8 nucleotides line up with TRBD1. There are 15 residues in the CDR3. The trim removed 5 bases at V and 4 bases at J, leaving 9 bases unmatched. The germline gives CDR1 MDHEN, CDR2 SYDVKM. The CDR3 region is CASSPTGTGPYGYTF. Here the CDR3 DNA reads TGTGCCAGCAGTCCTACCGGGACAGGTCCCTATGGCTACACCTTC.

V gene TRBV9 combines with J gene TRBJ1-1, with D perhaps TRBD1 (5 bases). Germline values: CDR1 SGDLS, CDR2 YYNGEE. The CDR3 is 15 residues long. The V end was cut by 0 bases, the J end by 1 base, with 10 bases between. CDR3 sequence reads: CASSVVAGSNTEAFF. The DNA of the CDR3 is TGTGCCAGCAGCGTAGTTGCAGGGTCGAACACTGAAGCTTTCTTT.

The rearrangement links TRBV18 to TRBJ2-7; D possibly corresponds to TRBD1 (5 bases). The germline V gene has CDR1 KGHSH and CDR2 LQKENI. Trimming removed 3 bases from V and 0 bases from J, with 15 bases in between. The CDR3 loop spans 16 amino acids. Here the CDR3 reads CASSPLTTVLSYEQYF. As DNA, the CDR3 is TGTGCCAGCTCACCCCTAACGACAGTCCTCTCCTACGAGCAGTACTTC.

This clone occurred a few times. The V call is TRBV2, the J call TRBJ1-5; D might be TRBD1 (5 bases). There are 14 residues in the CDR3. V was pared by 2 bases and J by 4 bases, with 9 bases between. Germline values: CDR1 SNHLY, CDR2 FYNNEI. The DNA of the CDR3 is TGTGCCAGCAGTGAACAGGGATTGAATCAGCCCCAGCATTTT. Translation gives CASSEQGLNQPQHF. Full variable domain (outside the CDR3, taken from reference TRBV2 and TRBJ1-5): EPEVTQTPSHQVTQMGQEVILRCVPISNHLYFYWYRQILGQKVEFLVSFYNNEISEKSEIFDDQFSVERPDGSNFTLKIRSTKLEDSAMYFCASSEQGLNQPQHFGDGTRLSIL.

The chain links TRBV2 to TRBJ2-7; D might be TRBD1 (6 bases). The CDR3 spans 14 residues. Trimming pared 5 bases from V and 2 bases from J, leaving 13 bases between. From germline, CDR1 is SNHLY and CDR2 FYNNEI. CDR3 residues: CASSPSQGPYEQYF. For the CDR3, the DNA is TGTGCCAGCAGTCCTTCACAGGGCCCCTACGAGCAGTACTTC.

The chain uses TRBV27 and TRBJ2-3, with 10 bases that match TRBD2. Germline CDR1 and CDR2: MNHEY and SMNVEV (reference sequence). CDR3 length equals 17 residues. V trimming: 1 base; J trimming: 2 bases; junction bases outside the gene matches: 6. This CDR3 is CASSLYLAGGPTDTQYF. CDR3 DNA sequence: TGTGCCAGCAGTTTATATTTAGCGGGGGGTCCCACAGATACGCAGTATTTT.

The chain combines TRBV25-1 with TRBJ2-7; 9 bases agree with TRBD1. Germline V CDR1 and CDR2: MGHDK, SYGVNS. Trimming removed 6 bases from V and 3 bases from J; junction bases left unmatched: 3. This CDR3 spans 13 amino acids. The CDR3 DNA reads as TGTGCCAGCAGCCCGGGACAGGGCTACGAGCAGTACTTC. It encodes CASSPGQGYEQYF.

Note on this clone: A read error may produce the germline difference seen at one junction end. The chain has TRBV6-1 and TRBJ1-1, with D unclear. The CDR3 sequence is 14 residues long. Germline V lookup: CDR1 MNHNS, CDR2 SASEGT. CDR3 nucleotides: TGTGCCAGCAGTGAAGCTGAAGATGCCACTGAAGCCTTCTTT. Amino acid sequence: CASSEAEDATEAFF.

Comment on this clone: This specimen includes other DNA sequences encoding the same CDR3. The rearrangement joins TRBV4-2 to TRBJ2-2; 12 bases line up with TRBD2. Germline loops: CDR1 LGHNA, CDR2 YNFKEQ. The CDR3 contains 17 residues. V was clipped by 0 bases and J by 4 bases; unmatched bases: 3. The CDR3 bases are TGTGCCAGCAGCCAAGACTCACTAGCGGGGGGCACCGGGGAGCTGTTTTTT. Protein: CASSQDSLAGGTGELFF.

CDR3 loop: CATSRGGQGARETQYF. In nucleotides, the CDR3 is TGTGCCACCAGCAGAGGAGGGCAGGGGGCCCGGGAGACCCAGTACTTC. This sequence joins TRBV15 and TRBJ2-5; 8 bases are a match to TRBD1. Losses at the gene ends were 1 base for V and 5 bases for J; bases not matched to a gene: 9. The CDR3 is 16 residues long. Germline CDR1 LNHNV, CDR2 YYDKDF (reference sequence).

Written as DNA, the CDR3 is TGCGCCAGCAGCTTGTCGGGAGGGAACACTGAAGCTTTCTTT. This gives the protein CASSLSGGNTEAFF. This chain uses TRBV5-1 with TRBJ1-1; D is unclear. V lost 1 base to trimming and J lost 1 base, with 8 bases between them. Germline-derived CDR1 and CDR2 are SGHRS and YFSETQ. The length of the CDR3 is 14 residues.

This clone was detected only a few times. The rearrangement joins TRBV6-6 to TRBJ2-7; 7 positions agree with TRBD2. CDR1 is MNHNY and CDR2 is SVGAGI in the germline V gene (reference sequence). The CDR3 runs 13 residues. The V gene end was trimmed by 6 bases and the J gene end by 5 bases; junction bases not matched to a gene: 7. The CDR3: CASSYGGIHEQYF. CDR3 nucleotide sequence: TGTGCCAGCAGCTACGGGGGGATCCACGAGCAGTACTTC.

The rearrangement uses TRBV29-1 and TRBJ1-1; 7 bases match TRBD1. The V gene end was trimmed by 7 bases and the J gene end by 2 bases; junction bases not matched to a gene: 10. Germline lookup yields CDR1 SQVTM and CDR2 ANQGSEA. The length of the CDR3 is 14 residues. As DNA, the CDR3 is TGCAGCGCCGACAGGGTTGGAGTTAACACTGAAGCTTTCTTT. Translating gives CSADRVGVNTEAFF.

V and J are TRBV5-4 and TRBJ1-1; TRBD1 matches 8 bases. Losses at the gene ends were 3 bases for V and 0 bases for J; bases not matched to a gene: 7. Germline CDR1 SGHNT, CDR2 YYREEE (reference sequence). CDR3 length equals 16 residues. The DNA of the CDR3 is TGTGCCAGCAGCTCGACAGGGGCTCCGATGAACACTGAAGCTTTCTTT. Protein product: CASSSTGAPMNTEAFF.

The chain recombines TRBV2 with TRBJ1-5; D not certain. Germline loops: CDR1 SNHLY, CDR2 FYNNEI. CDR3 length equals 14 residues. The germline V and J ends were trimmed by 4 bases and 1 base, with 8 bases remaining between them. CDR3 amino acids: CASSGGESNQPQHF. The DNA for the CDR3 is TGTGCCAGCAGTGGAGGAGAGAGCAATCAGCCCCAGCATTTT.

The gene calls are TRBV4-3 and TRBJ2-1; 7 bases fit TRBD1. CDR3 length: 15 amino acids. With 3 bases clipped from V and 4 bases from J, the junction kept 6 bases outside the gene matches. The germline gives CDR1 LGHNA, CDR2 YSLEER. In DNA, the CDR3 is TGCGCCAGCAGCCACCGGGACAGCCCTTACAATGAGCAGTTCTTC. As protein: CASSHRDSPYNEQFF.

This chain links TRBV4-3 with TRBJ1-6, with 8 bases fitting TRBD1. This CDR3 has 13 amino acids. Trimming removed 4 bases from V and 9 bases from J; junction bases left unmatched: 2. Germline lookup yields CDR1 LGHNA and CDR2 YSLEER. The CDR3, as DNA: TGCGCCAGCAGCCTTGACAGGGGTTCACCCCTCCACTTT. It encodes CASSLDRGSPLHF.

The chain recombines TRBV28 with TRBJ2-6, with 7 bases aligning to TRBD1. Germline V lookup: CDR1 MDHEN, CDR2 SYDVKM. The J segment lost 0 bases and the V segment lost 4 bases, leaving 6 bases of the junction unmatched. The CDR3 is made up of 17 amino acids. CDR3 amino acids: CASSSPGQISGANVLTF. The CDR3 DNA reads TGTGCCAGCAGTTCCCCGGGACAGATCTCTGGGGCCAACGTCCTGACTTTC.

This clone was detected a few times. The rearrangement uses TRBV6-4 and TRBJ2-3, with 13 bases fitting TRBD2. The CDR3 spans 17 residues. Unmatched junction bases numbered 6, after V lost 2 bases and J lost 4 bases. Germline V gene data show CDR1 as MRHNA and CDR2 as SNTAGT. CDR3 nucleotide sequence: TGTGCCAGCAGTGACAGGGGACTAGCGGGATCCCCAGATACGCAGTATTTT. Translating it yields CASSDRGLAGSPDTQYF.

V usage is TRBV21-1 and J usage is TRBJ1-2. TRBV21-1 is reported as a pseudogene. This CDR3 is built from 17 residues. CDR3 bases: TGTGCCAGCAGCAATCGATCCCCCAGAGCTAGTAACTATGGCTACACCTTC. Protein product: CASSNRSPRASNYGYTF.

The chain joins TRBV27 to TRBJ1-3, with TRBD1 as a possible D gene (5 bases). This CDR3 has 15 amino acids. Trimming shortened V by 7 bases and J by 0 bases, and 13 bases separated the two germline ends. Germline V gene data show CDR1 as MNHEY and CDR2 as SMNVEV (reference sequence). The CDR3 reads CASKRDPSSGNTIYF. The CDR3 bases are TGTGCCAGCAAGCGGGACCCGAGCTCTGGAAACACCATATATTTT.

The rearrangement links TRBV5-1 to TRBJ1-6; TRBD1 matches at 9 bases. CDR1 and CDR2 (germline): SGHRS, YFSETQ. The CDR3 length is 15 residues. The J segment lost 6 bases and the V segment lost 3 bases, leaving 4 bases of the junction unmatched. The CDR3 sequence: CASSSGTGPNSPLHF. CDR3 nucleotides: TGCGCCAGCAGCTCCGGGACAGGGCCTAATTCACCCCTCCACTTT.

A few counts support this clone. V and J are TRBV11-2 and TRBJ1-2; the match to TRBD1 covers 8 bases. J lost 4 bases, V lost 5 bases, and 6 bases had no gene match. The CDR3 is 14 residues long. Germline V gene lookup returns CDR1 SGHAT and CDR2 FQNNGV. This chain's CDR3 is CASSERQGSYGYTF. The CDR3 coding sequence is TGTGCCAGCAGCGAGAGACAGGGGTCCTATGGCTACACCTTC. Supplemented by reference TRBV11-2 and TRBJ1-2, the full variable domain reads EAGVAQSPRYKIIEKRQSVAFWCNPISGHATLYWYQQILGQGPKLLIQFQNNGVVDDSQLPKDRFSAERLKGVDSTLKIQPAKLEDSAVYLCASSERQGSYGYTFGSGTRLTVV.